Here is one TCR beta chain with its context. It lacks a known antigen. Base qualities were left out, and no much larger clone turns up one base away. This entry is derived from a study of blood T cell repertoires in COVID-19 (dated by TCRdb to about 2020). Context from the whole study: The collaborator samples originated in the United States, Italy and Spain and spanned the acute and convalescent phases of COVID-19. The material from the prospective study consisted of cDNA or gDNA derived from T cells, B-cell-depleted T cells, or PBMCs. The dataset comprised deeply sampled blood TCRbeta repertoires from subjects exposed to, actively infected with, or recovered from COVID-19. The repertoires were made available in a free public database intended to serve as a resource for research on the immune response to SARS-CoV-2. The samples were drawn from the first 160 participants of the ongoing ImmuneRACE study and from over a thousand subjects provided by 6 global collaborators. Nearly every sample came with metadata listing a de-identified subject ID, COVID-19 status, age in years and sex. HLA class I and class II types, where available, came from metadata supplied by the sample provider rather than from assay-based typing. General conclusions and limits of the study: The amount of clinical and demographic metadata varied by source and participant and was provided uncurated.

Each collaborating institution followed its own protocols to collect whole blood in K2EDTA tubes. For TCRbeta analysis, collaborator samples were shipped as frozen whole blood, as isolated PBMCs, or as DNA extracted from either sample type. TCRbeta CDR3 regions were amplified from genomic DNA using the immunoSEQ Assay, a bias-controlled multiplex PCR. In the source study's methods: Nucleated cell counts per sample were estimated from amplification of reference gene primers within the assay. To quantify the absolute abundance of each unique TCRbeta CDR3 rearrangement, sequence reads were collapsed and filtered. For each sample, productive Simpson clonality was calculated as the square root of Simpson's diversity index over productive rearrangements. The source is immuneACCESS, and TCRdb retained only in-frame sequences with V and J called. Part of the clones is not carried over; for the studies checked, unresolved V genes explain less than half of this, and the remainder is unexplained. For V, J and clone size, that table is used; D and trimming come from the DNA. The sample has around 120,000 clones on record, 69% of them singletons. The ten largest clones capture approximately 6.2% of the sample.

From the cysteine through the phenylalanine, the CDR3 covers 14 amino acids. The retained sequence is limited to the CDR3, 42 bases, with the frame set at the first base. Trimming takes 1 base from V and 10 bases from J, and the germline ends sit 14 bases apart. The germline V gene (reference sequence) provides CDR1 PRHDT and CDR2 FYEKMQ. The receptor chain draws on TRBV13 and TRBJ2-1, with the D segment identity uncertain. The sequence was collected from an elderly man with acute or convalescent COVID-19. What was sequenced was peripheral blood. The base sequence is TGTGCCAGCAGCTTAGATGCGTCTAACGGGGAGCAGTTCTTC. Its product reads: CASSLDASNGEQFF.